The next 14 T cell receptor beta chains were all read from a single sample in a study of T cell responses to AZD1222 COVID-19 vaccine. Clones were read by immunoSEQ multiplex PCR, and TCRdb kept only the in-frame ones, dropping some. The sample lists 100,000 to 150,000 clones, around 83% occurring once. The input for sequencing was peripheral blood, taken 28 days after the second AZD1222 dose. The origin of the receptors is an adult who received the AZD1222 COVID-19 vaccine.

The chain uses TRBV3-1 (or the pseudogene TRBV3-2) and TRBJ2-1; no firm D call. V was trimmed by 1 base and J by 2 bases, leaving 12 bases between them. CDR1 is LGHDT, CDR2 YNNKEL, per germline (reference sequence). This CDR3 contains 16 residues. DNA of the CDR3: TGTGCCAGCAGCCAAGTCAGGAGAGAGCCCTACAATGAGCAGTTCTTC. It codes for CASSQVRREPYNEQFF.

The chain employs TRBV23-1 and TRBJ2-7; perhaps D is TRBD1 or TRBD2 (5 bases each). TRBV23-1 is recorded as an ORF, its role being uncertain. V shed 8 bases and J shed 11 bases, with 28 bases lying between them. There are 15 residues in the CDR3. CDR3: CASAPPGPKLRGEYF. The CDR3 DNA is TGCGCCAGCGCCCCCCCGGGGCCAAAGCTTAGAGGAGAGTACTTC.

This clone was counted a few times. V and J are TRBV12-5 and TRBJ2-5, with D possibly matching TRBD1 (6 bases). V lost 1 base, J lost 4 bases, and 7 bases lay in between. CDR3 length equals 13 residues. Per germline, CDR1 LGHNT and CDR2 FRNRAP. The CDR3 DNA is TGTGCTAGTGGTTTGGGGACAGTAGAGACCCAGTACTTC. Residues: CASGLGTVETQYF. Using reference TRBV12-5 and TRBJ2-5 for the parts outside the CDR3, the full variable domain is DARVTQTPRHKVTEMGQEVTMRCQPILGHNTVFWYRQTMMQGLELLAYFRNRAPLDDSGMPKDRFSAEMPDATLATLKIQPSEPRDSAVYFCASGLGTVETQYFGPGTRLLVL.

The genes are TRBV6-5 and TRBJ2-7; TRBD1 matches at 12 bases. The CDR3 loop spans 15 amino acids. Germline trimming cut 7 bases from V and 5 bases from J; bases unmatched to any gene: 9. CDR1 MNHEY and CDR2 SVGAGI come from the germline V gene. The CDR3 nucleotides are TGTGCCAGCACTCCGGGACAGGGGGCAATCGACGAGCAGTACTTC. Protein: CASTPGQGAIDEQYF.

CDR3 coding DNA: TGTGCCAGCAGTTCTAGCGGGGGGGCCGATCCTCAGCAGTACTTC. Its translation: CASSSSGGADPQQYF. The chain employs TRBV28 and TRBJ2-7; 12 bases fit TRBD2. The ends lost 4 bases at V and 8 bases at J; junction bases unmatched: 9. Germline CDR1 MDHEN, CDR2 SYDVKM. The CDR3 runs 15 residues.

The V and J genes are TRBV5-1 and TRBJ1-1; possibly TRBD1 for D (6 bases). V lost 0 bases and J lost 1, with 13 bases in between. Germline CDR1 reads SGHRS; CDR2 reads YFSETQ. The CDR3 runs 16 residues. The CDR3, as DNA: TGCGCCAGCAGCTTGGCGGGCAGGGGCCCGAACACTGAAGCTTTCTTT. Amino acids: CASSLAGRGPNTEAFF.

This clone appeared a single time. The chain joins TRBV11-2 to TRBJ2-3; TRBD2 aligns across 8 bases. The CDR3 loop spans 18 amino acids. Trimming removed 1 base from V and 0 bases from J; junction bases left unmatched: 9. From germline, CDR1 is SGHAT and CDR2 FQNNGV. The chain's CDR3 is CASSLGLAGSDSTDTQYF. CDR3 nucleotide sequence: TGTGCCAGCAGCTTAGGGTTAGCGGGGTCGGATAGCACAGATACGCAGTATTTT.

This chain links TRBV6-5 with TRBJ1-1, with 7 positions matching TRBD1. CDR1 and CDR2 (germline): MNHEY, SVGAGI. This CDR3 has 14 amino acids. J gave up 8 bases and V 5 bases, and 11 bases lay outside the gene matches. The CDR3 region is CASSPDRLREEAFF. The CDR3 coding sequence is TGTGCCAGCAGTCCGGACAGGCTAAGGGAGGAAGCTTTCTTT.

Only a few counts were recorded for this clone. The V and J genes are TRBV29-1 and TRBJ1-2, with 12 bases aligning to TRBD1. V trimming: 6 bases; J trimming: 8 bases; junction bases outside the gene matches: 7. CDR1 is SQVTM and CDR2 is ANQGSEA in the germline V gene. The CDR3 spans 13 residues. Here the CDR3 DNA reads TGCAGCGTACCAGGGACAGGGGGCGAGGGCTACACCTTC. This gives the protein CSVPGTGGEGYTF.

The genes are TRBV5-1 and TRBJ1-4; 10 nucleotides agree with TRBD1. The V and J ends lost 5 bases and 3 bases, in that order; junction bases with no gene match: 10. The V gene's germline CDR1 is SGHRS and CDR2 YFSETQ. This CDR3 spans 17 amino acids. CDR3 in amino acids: CASRRSGTGASNEKLFF. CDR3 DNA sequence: TGCGCCAGCAGGAGATCCGGGACAGGGGCTTCTAATGAAAAACTGTTTTTT.

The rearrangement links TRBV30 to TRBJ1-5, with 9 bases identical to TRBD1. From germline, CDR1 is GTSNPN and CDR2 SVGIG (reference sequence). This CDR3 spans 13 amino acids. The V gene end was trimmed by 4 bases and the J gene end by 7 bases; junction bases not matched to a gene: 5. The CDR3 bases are TGTGCCTGGAACAGGGGGCAGGAACAGCCCCAGCATTTT. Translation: CAWNRGQEQPQHF.

The CDR3 reads CASSHSGTSGNQPQHF. CDR3 sequence (DNA): TGTGCCAGCAGCCATTCAGGGACGTCTGGCAATCAGCCCCAGCATTTT. The rearrangement uses TRBV3-1 (or the pseudogene TRBV3-2) and TRBJ1-5, with D perhaps TRBD1 (5 bases). Germline V gene sequence: CDR1 LGHDT, CDR2 YNNKEL (reference sequence). Trimming removed 3 bases from V and 2 bases from J, with 14 bases in between. This CDR3 has 16 residues.

CDR3 sequence reads: CASSLQVEPYEQYF. CDR3 coding DNA: TGTGCCAGCAGCTTACAGGTGGAACCCTACGAGCAGTACTTC. The gene calls are TRBV5-4 and TRBJ2-7; D is perhaps TRBD1 (5 bases). V lost 2 bases, J lost 2 bases, and 11 bases lay in between. Germline V gives CDR1 SGHNT, CDR2 YYREEE (reference sequence). This CDR3 spans 14 amino acids.

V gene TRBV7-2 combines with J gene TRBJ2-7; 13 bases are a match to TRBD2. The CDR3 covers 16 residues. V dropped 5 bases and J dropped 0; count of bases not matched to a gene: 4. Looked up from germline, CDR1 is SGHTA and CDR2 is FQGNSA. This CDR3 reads CASSPWTSGSSYEQYF. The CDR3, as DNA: TGTGCCAGCAGCCCGTGGACTAGCGGGAGCTCCTACGAGCAGTACTTC.